These 27 T cell receptor beta chains originate from one sample sequenced in a study of blood T cells in healthy people across ages. Primers used in a second PCR of about 6 to 12 cycles were a sample-barcoded 5' primer and a J-beta primer mix. MiXCR was run by TCRdb on the 5' RACE reads, yielding one entry per CDR3 protein. The sample has about 780,000 distinct CDR3 sequences; about 46% are singletons. Sequencing was done on a sample of blood. Receptors originate from a man aged 80 or over in good health.

This rearrangement joins TRBV7-6 to TRBJ2-5; 10 bases agree with TRBD2. V shed 3 bases, J shed 1 base, and the junction held 5 bases outside the gene matches. Looked up from germline, CDR1 is SGHVS and CDR2 is FNYEAQ. The CDR3 consists of 16 residues. CDR3 residues: CASSFRTSGAQETQYF. CDR3 in DNA: TGTGCCAGCAGCTTTCGCACTAGCGGGGCCCAAGAGACCCAGTACTTC. The full variable domain, completed using reference TRBV7-6 and TRBJ2-5, is GAGVSQSPRYKVTKRGQDVALRCDPISGHVSLYWYRQALGQGPEFLTYFNYEAQQDKSGLPNDRFSAERPEGSISTLTIQRTEQRDSAMYRCASSFRTSGAQETQYFGPGTRLLVL.

About this clonotype: A much larger clone lies a single base off, so this may be a read error. The chain carries TRBV6-1 and TRBJ2-1; the match to TRBD2 covers 8 bases. The last part of the DNA fits TRBJ2-7 better; the J call may be wrong. The CDR3 totals 14 residues. Germline V gene data show CDR1 as MNHNS and CDR2 as SASEGT. CDR3 residues: CASSSSGRYNEQYF. The CDR3 DNA reads TGTGCCAGCAGTTCCAGCGGGAGATACAATGAGCAGTACTTC.

The rearrangement joins TRBV20-1 to TRBJ1-5; D is unclear. V lost 6 bases and J 6 bases, leaving 18 bases between the germline ends. Germline V lookup: CDR1 DFQATT, CDR2 SNEGSKA (reference sequence). This CDR3 contains 14 residues. As DNA, the CDR3 is TGCAGTGCCCCAGACGTCGTCGCGGGTCAGCCCCAGCATTTT. It specifies CSAPDVVAGQPQHF.

The V and J genes are TRBV7-2 and TRBJ2-3; D is undetermined. The V and J ends lost 5 bases and 6 bases respectively, with 24 bases between them. The CDR3 loop spans 17 amino acids. Germline V gene sequence: CDR1 SGHTA, CDR2 FQGNSA. CDR3 bases: TGTGCCAGCAGCCTAGTCGGTGACACACAAAGCGCGGATACGCAGTATTTT. Translated, it gives CASSLVGDTQSADTQYF.

This clonotype was picked up a small number of times. The V call is TRBV7-9, the J call TRBJ2-4; 10 positions match TRBD2. The J call may be faulty, since TRBJ2-7 better matches the DNA end. This CDR3 is 16 amino acids long. The germline CDR1 and CDR2 sequences are SEHNR and FQNEAQ (reference sequence). The CDR3 region has the DNA TGTGCCAGCAGTGGAATCGGGACTAGCGAAACCTACGAGCAGTACTTC. Encoded protein: CASSGIGTSETYEQYF.

This chain joins TRBV6-5 and TRBJ2-1; 9 bases agree with TRBD1. Germline loops: CDR1 MNHEY, CDR2 SVGAGI. The V gene end was trimmed by 0 bases and the J gene end by 4 bases; junction bases not matched to a gene: 4. This CDR3 contains 16 residues. As DNA, the CDR3 is TGTGCCAGCAGTTACTCCGGGGGACAGGGTTACAATGAGCAGTTCTTC. It specifies CASSYSGGQGYNEQFF.

DNA of the CDR3: TGTGCCAGCAGCCAACTAGCGGGAGCAGATACGCAGTATTTT. As protein: CASSQLAGADTQYF. V usage is TRBV14 and J usage is TRBJ2-3, with TRBD2 matching over 10 bases. CDR1 SGHDN and CDR2 FVKESK come from the germline V gene. V lost 2 bases to trimming and J lost 4 bases; unmatched junction nucleotides: 0. The CDR3 is 14 amino acids.

CDR3 nucleotides: TGTGCCAGCAGCTTTACGACTAGCCATGAGCAGTACTTC. It specifies CASSFTTSHEQYF. The chain is built from TRBV7-3 and TRBJ2-5, with 7 bases aligning to TRBD2. Trimming cost V 3 bases and J 11 bases; bases outside gene matches: 9. This CDR3 region has 13 residues. CDR1 and CDR2 from the germline V gene are SGHTA and FQGTGA.

The chain employs TRBV3-1 and TRBJ1-1; D not certain. The CDR3 is 16 amino acids. The V gene's germline CDR1 is LGHDT and CDR2 YNNKEL (reference sequence). V dropped 2 bases and J dropped 4 bases, with 17 bases sitting between them. The DNA for the CDR3 is TGTGCCAGCAGCCAATTGGCCCTCCCGTCCGGCACTGAAGCTTTCTTT. Residues: CASSQLALPSGTEAFF.

There are a few counts of this clonotype. The chain recombines TRBV18 with TRBJ2-7; 7 bases are a match to TRBD1. The CDR3 runs 14 residues. J lost 4 bases, V lost 8 bases, and 11 bases had no gene match. Germline V gene lookup returns CDR1 KGHSH and CDR2 LQKENI. The CDR3 region is CASTKTGLPYEQYF. The CDR3 nucleotides are TGTGCCAGCACCAAGACAGGGCTGCCGTACGAGCAGTACTTC.

J is TRBJ2-1 and V is TRBV10-3, with 10 bases aligning to TRBD1. The CDR3 sequence is 16 residues long. Germline CDR1 and CDR2: ENHRY and SYGVKD. Trimming at V came to 4 bases and at J to 3 bases, leaving 6 bases not matched to a gene. DNA for the CDR3: TGTGCCATCAGTGGAGGGACAGGGGACGACTACAATGAGCAGTTCTTC. Its translation: CAISGGTGDDYNEQFF.

V and J are TRBV5-1 and TRBJ2-7; the match to TRBD1 covers 7 bases. The V gene's germline CDR1 is SGHRS and CDR2 YFSETQ. V dropped 6 bases and J dropped 2; count of bases not matched to a gene: 5. This CDR3 spans 13 amino acids. The CDR3 DNA is TGCGCCAGCACCACAGGGGCAGCCTACGAGCAGTACTTC. Its translation: CASTTGAAYEQYF.

In its sample, this clonotype was seen many times. The J gene is TRBJ2-7, the V gene TRBV27, with TRBD2 identical over 9 bases. The V and J ends lost 6 bases and 2 bases, in that order; junction bases with no gene match: 8. This CDR3 comprises 15 residues. CDR1 and CDR2 (germline): MNHEY, SMNVEV (reference sequence). CDR3 sequence: CASRLLSGSPYEQYF. CDR3 nucleotides: TGTGCCAGCAGATTGCTTAGCGGGAGCCCCTACGAGCAGTACTTC.

The chain joins TRBV6-1 to TRBJ2-7; the match to TRBD1 covers 7 bases. The CDR3 length is 14 residues. Germline loops: CDR1 MNHNS, CDR2 SASEGT. The V and J ends lost 6 bases and 4 bases, in that order; junction bases with no gene match: 9. The CDR3 is CASSDYRGRYEQYF. The CDR3 DNA reads as TGTGCCAGCAGCGACTACAGGGGAAGGTACGAGCAGTACTTC.

V usage is TRBV2 and J usage is TRBJ2-6; D may be TRBD1 (5 bases). Trimming cost V 6 bases and J 2 bases, with 14 bases left between them. CDR1 is SNHLY and CDR2 is FYNNEI in the germline V gene. This CDR3 comprises 16 residues. The CDR3 coding sequence is TGTGCCAGCAGGAACGGAACAGGCCCTGGGGCCAACGTCCTGACTTTC. This sequence encodes CASRNGTGPGANVLTF.

The chain couples TRBV20-1 to TRBJ2-4; D is possibly TRBD1 or TRBD2 (6 bases each). TRBJ2-7 explains the end of the DNA better; the J call may be wrong. Germline V CDR1 and CDR2: DFQATT, SNEGSKA (reference sequence). The length of the CDR3 is 15 residues. The CDR3 is CSAREVGGPTDEQYF. The CDR3 nucleotides read TGCAGTGCTAGAGAGGTGGGGGGCCCTACCGACGAGCAGTACTTC.

V gene TRBV20-1 combines with J gene TRBJ2-5, with unresolved D. The CDR3 covers 16 residues. V lost 6 bases and J lost 5, with 25 bases in between. Germline CDR1 DFQATT, CDR2 SNEGSKA (reference sequence). The CDR3 protein is CSAPNPQDPGVETQYF. The CDR3 DNA reads as TGCAGTGCGCCGAACCCGCAAGACCCAGGTGTGGAGACCCAGTACTTC.

The CDR3, as DNA: TGCGCCAGCAGTCCCGGTTGGAAAGAGACCCAGTACTTC. It specifies CASSPGWKETQYF. V gene TRBV4-1 combines with J gene TRBJ2-5, with D unresolved. Germline V gene lookup returns CDR1 MGHRA and CDR2 YSYEKL. V lost 6 bases and J 3 bases, leaving 11 bases between the germline ends. The length of the CDR3 is 13 residues.

This clonotype has just a few counts. The V call is TRBV7-7, the J call TRBJ2-7, with D tentatively TRBD1 or TRBD2 (5 bases each). The length of the CDR3 is 13 residues. Germline CDR1 is SSHAT and CDR2 is FNYEAQ (reference sequence). Between the trimmed V and J ends, which lost 1 base and 5 bases, there was a span of 9 bases. In nucleotides, the CDR3 is TGTGCCAGCAGCTTAGACAGGCGGGACGAGCAGTACTTC. This encodes CASSLDRRDEQYF.

The chain links TRBV12-3 or TRBV12-4 to TRBJ2-1; 7 bases are shared with TRBD2. The CDR3 length is 16 residues. The V gene end was trimmed by 0 bases and the J gene end by 3 bases; junction bases not matched to a gene: 5. The CDR3 DNA sequence: TGTGCCAGCAGTTTAGCGGGAGGGGAAATCTACAATGAGCAGTTCTTC. Its protein is CASSLAGGEIYNEQFF.

This clonotype was detected only once. The genes are TRBV7-9 and TRBJ1-2; possibly TRBD1 for D (5 bases). Germline V gene data show CDR1 as SEHNR and CDR2 as FQNEAQ (reference sequence). The CDR3 loop spans 15 amino acids. The V gene lost 5 bases and the J gene lost 2 bases, with 15 bases spanning the gap. The DNA of the CDR3 is TGTGCCAGCAGCATCACGGGGGGGATGAACTATGGCTACACCTTC. As protein: CASSITGGMNYGYTF.

This chain links TRBV4-3 with TRBJ1-5, with D perhaps matching TRBD1 (6 bases). Germline-derived CDR1 and CDR2 are LGHNA and YSLEER. V shed 0 bases and J shed 7 bases, with 10 bases lying between them. The CDR3 runs 14 residues. The CDR3 sequence: CASSQDPRGQPQHF. CDR3 DNA sequence: TGCGCCAGCAGCCAAGATCCCAGGGGACAGCCCCAGCATTTT.

This clonotype came up a few times. This chain links TRBV11-3 with TRBJ2-5, with TRBD2 as a possible D gene (5 bases). This CDR3 contains 15 residues. Trimming shortened V by 3 bases and J by 0 bases, and 11 bases separated the two germline ends. Germline V CDR1 and CDR2: SGHNT, YENEEA. The CDR3: CASSFGKMYQETQYF. The CDR3 nucleotides read TGTGCCAGCAGCTTCGGGAAAATGTACCAAGAGACCCAGTACTTC.

This clonotype was counted a few times. The genes are TRBV7-2 and TRBJ2-5; D is ambiguous. The CDR3 length is 15 residues. Looked up from germline, CDR1 is SGHTA and CDR2 is FQGNSA. V gave up 5 bases and J gave up 5 bases, with 18 bases separating them. The CDR3 here is CASSLQAGPRETQYF. CDR3 DNA sequence: TGTGCCAGCAGCCTTCAAGCAGGTCCTAGGGAGACCCAGTACTTC.

The V and J genes are TRBV7-2 and TRBJ2-1, with no clear D. This CDR3 is 15 amino acids long. Germline V gene sequence: CDR1 SGHTA, CDR2 FQGNSA. V lost 6 bases to trimming and J lost 2 bases, with 14 bases between them. The CDR3 DNA follows: TGTGCCAGCAGGAGCCCCGGGCCTCCCTACAATGAGCAGTTCTTC. Amino acid sequence: CASRSPGPPYNEQFF.

The chain has TRBV6-2 or TRBV6-3 and TRBJ2-4, with D possibly called TRBD1 or TRBD2 (5 bases each). The DNA end lines up better with TRBJ2-7; the J call may be wrong. Per germline, CDR1 MNHEY and CDR2 SVGEGT. The CDR3 sequence is 13 residues long. CDR3 nucleotide sequence: TGTGCCAGCGGACGGGGACCAACCTACGAGCAGTACTTC. It codes for CASGRGPTYEQYF.

The chain uses TRBV20-1 and TRBJ2-5; D is perhaps TRBD2 (8 bases). The germline gives CDR1 DFQATT, CDR2 SNEGSKA (reference sequence). The CDR3 extends over 12 amino acids. CDR3 protein: CSGRDSLETQYF. CDR3 nucleotide sequence: TGCAGCGGGAGGGACAGCTTAGAGACCCAGTACTTC.